The 7 T cell receptor beta chains below come from one sample, sequenced in a study of T-cell memory formation after mild COVID-19. TCRdb recomputed calls from the 5' RACE reads with MiXCR, one row per CDR3 protein. The table has about 350,000 distinct CDR3 sequences, approximately 15% seen once. Sample: PBMCs or a T cell subset sorted from them (not recorded which). These receptors were obtained from a man younger than 35 who had mild COVID-19 (a few samples of this study predate the infection). Cell type and time point are not known.

In this sample, this clonotype turned up a few times. This chain joins TRBV6-2 or TRBV6-3 and TRBJ2-2; weak D call: TRBD2 (6 bases). Germline CDR1 and CDR2: MNHEY and SVGEGT. V lost 0 bases and J 6 bases, leaving 8 bases between the germline ends. The CDR3 spans 14 residues. The CDR3 loop reads CASSYSGEAGELFF. The CDR3 DNA reads TGTGCCAGCAGTTACTCGGGGGAGGCCGGGGAGCTGTTTTTT.

The chain links TRBV5-1 to TRBJ2-1; TRBD2 agrees at 12 bases. V gave up 4 bases and J gave up 8 bases; unmatched junction bases: 7. The CDR3 is 15 residues long. CDR1 is SGHRS, CDR2 YFSETQ, per germline. The CDR3 spells CASSETSGGFDEQFF. The CDR3 region has the DNA TGCGCCAGCAGCGAGACTAGCGGGGGTTTCGATGAGCAGTTCTTC. Together with reference TRBV5-1 and TRBJ2-1, the CDR3 gives the full variable domain: KAGVTQTPRYLIKTRGQQVTLSCSPISGHRSVSWYQQTPGQGLQFLFEYFSETQRNKGNFPGRFSGRQFSNSRSEMNVSTLELGDSALYLCASSETSGGFDEQFFGPGTRLTVL.

This clonotype has just a few counts. The V gene is TRBV7-2, the J gene TRBJ1-5; 8 bases line up with TRBD1. There are 15 residues in the CDR3. The J segment lost 2 bases and the V segment lost 3 bases, leaving 3 bases of the junction unmatched. Germline CDR1 reads SGHTA; CDR2 reads FQGNSA. The CDR3: CASSLLTGGNQPQHF. The CDR3, as DNA: TGTGCCAGCAGCTTGTTGACAGGGGGCAATCAGCCCCAGCATTTT.

This clonotype was found a few times. The chain employs TRBV7-6 and TRBJ2-1; 8 nucleotides align to TRBD1. CDR1 and CDR2 (germline): SGHVS, FNYEAQ. V trimming: 6 bases; J trimming: 7 bases; junction bases outside the gene matches: 17. There are 17 residues in the CDR3. This CDR3 is CASSLRNRRGRLNEQFF. The CDR3 region has the DNA TGTGCCAGCAGTTTAAGGAATCGCAGGGGGCGATTAAATGAGCAGTTCTTC. Together with reference TRBV7-6 and TRBJ2-1, the CDR3 gives the full variable domain: GAGVSQSPRYKVTKRGQDVALRCDPISGHVSLYWYRQALGQGPEFLTYFNYEAQQDKSGLPNDRFSAERPEGSISTLTIQRTEQRDSAMYRCASSLRNRRGRLNEQFFGPGTRLTVL.

V gene TRBV10-3 combines with J gene TRBJ2-3; no reliable D call. The CDR3 is 14 residues long. V gave up 6 bases and J gave up 7 bases, with 17 bases separating them. Germline loops: CDR1 ENHRY, CDR2 SYGVKD. The CDR3 coding sequence is TGTGCCATCAGCGACCCGCAGACTTGGAATACGCAGTATTTT. It codes for CAISDPQTWNTQYF.

The CDR3 DNA reads as TGCGCCAGCGGACCATTCGGGGGCACCGGGGAGCTGTTTTTT. Amino acids: CASGPFGGTGELFF. This chain connects TRBV4-3 to TRBJ2-2; the D gene is possibly TRBD2 (6 bases). Germline CDR1 is LGHNA and CDR2 is YSLEER. The V end lost 8 bases, the J end lost 4 bases, and 14 bases lay between the germline ends. The CDR3 is 14 amino acids.

The CDR3 nucleotides are TGTGCCAGCAAGCCTTATAATTCACCCCTCCACTTT. It is translated as CASKPYNSPLHF. This sequence joins TRBV27 and TRBJ1-6; D is uncertain. The CDR3 runs 12 residues. The V end lost 7 bases, the J end lost 4 bases, and 5 bases lay between the germline ends. CDR1 and CDR2 (germline): MNHEY, SMNVEV (reference sequence).